This is a list of T cell receptor beta chains from one sample in a study of blood T cells in healthy people across ages. MiXCR was run by TCRdb on the 5' RACE reads, yielding one entry per CDR3 protein. The sample consists of roughly 790,000 distinct CDR3 sequences, around 46% of them appearing once. Sequencing used blood. These TCRs come from a woman aged 55-70 years in good health. Each CDR3 is given with its conserved first and last residue.

V,J,CDR3
TRBV6-2/TRBV6-3,.,CASSRSTDTQHF
TRBV5-1,TRBJ1-1,CASSSGTGINTEAFF
TRBV10-3,TRBJ2-4,CAISVEGGENIQYF
TRBV20-1,TRBJ2-3,CSTPTSGTDTQYF
TRBV10-3,TRBJ2-5,CAISERASGQETQYF
TRBV20-1,TRBJ1-4,CSATQGAINEKLFF
TRBV7-3,TRBJ2-2,CASSEAVNTGELFF
TRBV28,TRBJ2-1,CASSLMRVTSGRTDNEQFF
TRBV6-1,TRBJ2-7,CASRSAGGTYEQYF
TRBV7-9,TRBJ1-2,CASSIDIANYGYTF
TRBV6-2/TRBV6-3,TRBJ2-7,CASRMDRASYEQYF
TRBV18,TRBJ2-3,CASSPPRGQTGRNTQYF
TRBV29-1,TRBJ2-7,CSVVEGGEYEQYF
TRBV14,TRBJ2-1,CASSPDDGGYNEQFF
TRBV12-3/TRBV12-4,TRBJ2-7,CASSFVGLSYEQYF
TRBV10-3,TRBJ2-1,CATQPLGNEQFF
TRBV12-3/TRBV12-4,TRBJ2-7,CASSSVRTGDYEQYF
TRBV7-9,TRBJ2-7,CASSSTADGIWGGEQYF
TRBV4-3,TRBJ2-7,CASSQDLIRSSYEQYF
TRBV20-1,TRBJ2-5,CSAPRWDRGWETQYF
TRBV5-1,TRBJ2-1,CASRAANEQFF
TRBV9,TRBJ1-2,CASTLLERDYGYTF
TRBV13,TRBJ2-3,CASSVTRREGTDTQYF
TRBV27,TRBJ2-7,CASRPSFRYEQYF
TRBV20-1,TRBJ1-2,CSARSGLNYGYTF
TRBV9,TRBJ2-7,CASSVLGSSYEQYF
TRBV18,.,CASSPPLGQGPYEQYF
TRBV29-1,TRBJ1-2,CSVEGAINYGYTF
TRBV7-9,TRBJ2-7,CASSPRQQGMREQYF
TRBV13,TRBJ2-5,CASSFSGGAMNEQYF
TRBV9,TRBJ1-2,CASSGHYGYTF
TRBV29-1,TRBJ2-3,CSVLLAGSTDTQYF
TRBV29-1,TRBJ2-1,CSVARLAGGRGNEQFF
TRBV7-2,TRBJ2-2,CASSGTGTSLGGELFF
TRBV12-3/TRBV12-4,TRBJ1-5,CASSFQDSPNQPQHF
TRBV11-2,TRBJ2-2,CASSLDHKGAGELFF
TRBV2,TRBJ1-5,CASRGTGGYQPQHF
TRBV12-3/TRBV12-4,TRBJ2-5,CASSVSGTQTQYF
TRBV7-2,TRBJ2-7,CASSSLAGFDEQYF
TRBV20-1,TRBJ1-4,CSAAQTNEKLFF
TRBV24-1,TRBJ2-1,CATKAAGQQFF
TRBV12-3/TRBV12-4,TRBJ1-5,CASSWGRGAGNQPQHF
TRBV12-3/TRBV12-4,TRBJ2-7,CASTLGEAYEQYF
TRBV7-3,TRBJ2-1,CASSSGTSGGPYNEQFF
TRBV27,.,CASSAKYPSSGRAYEQYF
TRBV6-6,TRBJ2-4,CASSYARDKNIQYF
TRBV6-5,TRBJ2-3,CASSYPILAGGTASTDTQYF
TRBV7-9,TRBJ2-7,CASSLPPGTATYEQYF
TRBV7-2,TRBJ1-5,CASSPWDRGNQPQHF
TRBV29-1,TRBJ2-1,CSVEGDTGGNNEQFF
TRBV6-4,TRBJ2-1,CASSEWGPTFVSSYNEQFF
TRBV6-2/TRBV6-3,TRBJ1-1,CAGSQTSMWHGDTEAFF
TRBV30,TRBJ2-1,CAWSGTGLEQFF